This T cell receptor beta chain came from a study of blood T cell repertoires in COVID-19. In the study overall: Some COVID-19 samples were acute and others convalescent; all came from the United States, Italy and Spain. T cells, B-cell-depleted T cells, or PBMCs provided the cDNA or gDNA that served as material.

This clone was counted once. Original analysis: By means of reference gene primer amplification, nucleated cell counts were estimated. Using immunoSEQ multiplex PCR, the repertoire was profiled, and TCRdb retains in-frame clones only, with some absent. Clone size and the V and J calls come from that table; the DNA yielded D and trimming. The sample holds more than 95,000 clones, 88% seen once. The source material was peripheral blood. The receptor was isolated from a human donor in a cohort sampled during active COVID-19.

Here the CDR3 reads CASSYSMSRVETQYF. The CDR3 DNA sequence: TGTGCCAGCAGTTACTCGATGAGCCGGGTGGAGACCCAGTACTTC. The chain combines TRBV6-5 with TRBJ2-5; no firm D call. This CDR3 is built from 15 residues. V shed 0 bases and J shed 5 bases, with 13 bases lying between them. Germline CDR1 is MNHEY and CDR2 is SVGAGI.